This TCR beta chain was documented in a study of T cells in localized non-small cell lung cancer. Comment on this clone: Its antigen is undetermined.

Data came from immunoSEQ multiplex PCR; TCRdb stores just in-frame clones and leaves some out. The sample records 2,000 to 2,500 clones, roughly 26% being singletons. The V and J ends lost 8 bases and 0 bases respectively, with 5 bases between them. Per germline, CDR1 MNHGY and CDR2 SAAAGT. This CDR3 contains 13 residues. General study findings and limits: For the top 100 tumor clones, a median roughly 53 also appeared in adjacent lung. Highest T cell clonality was seen in uninvolved adjacent lung, surpassing that measured in tumor. Sequencing, confined to only one tumor region, leaves heterogeneity possible.

V usage is TRBV6-8 and J usage is TRBJ2-6; D is uncertain. This specimen consisted of normal lung tissue next to the tumor, obtained before any cancer treatment. This clonotype was sampled from a woman aged 40-69 years with stage I lung adenocarcinoma. The CDR3 DNA is TGTGCCAGCCGGAGCTCTGGGGCCAACGTCCTGACTTTC. Its translation is CASRSSGANVLTF.